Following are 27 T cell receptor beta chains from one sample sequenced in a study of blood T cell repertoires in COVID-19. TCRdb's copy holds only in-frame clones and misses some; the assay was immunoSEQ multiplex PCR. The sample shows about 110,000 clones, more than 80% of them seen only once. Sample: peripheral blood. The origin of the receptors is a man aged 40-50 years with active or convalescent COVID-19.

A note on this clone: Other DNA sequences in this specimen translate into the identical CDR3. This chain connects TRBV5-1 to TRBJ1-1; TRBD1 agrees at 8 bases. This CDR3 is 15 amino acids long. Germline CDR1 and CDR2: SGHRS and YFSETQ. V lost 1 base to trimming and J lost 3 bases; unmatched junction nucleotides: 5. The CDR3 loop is CASSLSPGQDTEAFF. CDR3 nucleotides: TGCGCCAGCAGCTTGTCCCCGGGACAGGACACTGAAGCTTTCTTT.

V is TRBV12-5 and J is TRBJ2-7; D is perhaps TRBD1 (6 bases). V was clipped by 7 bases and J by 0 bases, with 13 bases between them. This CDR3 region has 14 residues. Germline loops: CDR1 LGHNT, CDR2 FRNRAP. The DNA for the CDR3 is TGTGCTAGTGCCCCCCCGGACAGCTCCTACGAGCAGTACTTC. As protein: CASAPPDSSYEQYF.

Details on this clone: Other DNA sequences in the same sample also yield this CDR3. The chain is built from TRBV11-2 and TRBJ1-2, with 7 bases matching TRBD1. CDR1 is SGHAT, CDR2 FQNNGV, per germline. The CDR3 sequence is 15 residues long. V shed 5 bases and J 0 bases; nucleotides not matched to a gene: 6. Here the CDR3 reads CASSLGTASNYGYTF. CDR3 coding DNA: TGTGCCAGCAGCCTCGGGACAGCTTCTAACTATGGCTACACCTTC.

This CDR3 is CSVEDLRRSSYNEQFF. DNA for the CDR3: TGCAGCGTTGAAGATCTGCGGCGCTCCTCCTACAATGAGCAGTTCTTC. This chain uses TRBV29-1 with TRBJ2-1; D is ambiguous. CDR1 and CDR2 from the germline V gene are SQVTM and ANQGSEA. The length of the CDR3 is 16 residues. V was pared by 0 bases and J by 0 bases, with 12 bases between.

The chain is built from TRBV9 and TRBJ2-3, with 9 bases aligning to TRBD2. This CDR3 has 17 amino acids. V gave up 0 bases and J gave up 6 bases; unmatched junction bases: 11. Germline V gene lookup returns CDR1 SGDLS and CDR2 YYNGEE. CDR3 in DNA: TGTGCCAGCAGCGTAGAGTTAGCGGGAGCTCCGGGGGATACGCAGTATTTT. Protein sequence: CASSVELAGAPGDTQYF.

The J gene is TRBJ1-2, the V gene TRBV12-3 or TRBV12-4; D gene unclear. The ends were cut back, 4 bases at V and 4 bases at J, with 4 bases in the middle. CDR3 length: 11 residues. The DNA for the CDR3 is TGTGCCAGCAGTTCATTCTATGGCTACACCTTC. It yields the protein CASSSFYGYTF.

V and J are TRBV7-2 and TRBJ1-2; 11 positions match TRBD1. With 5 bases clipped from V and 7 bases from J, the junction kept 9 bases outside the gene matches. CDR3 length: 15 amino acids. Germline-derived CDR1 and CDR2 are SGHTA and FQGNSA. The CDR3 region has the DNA TGTGCCAGCAGCCTCGGGACAGGGGGGTTCGGTGGCTACACCTTC. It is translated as CASSLGTGGFGGYTF.

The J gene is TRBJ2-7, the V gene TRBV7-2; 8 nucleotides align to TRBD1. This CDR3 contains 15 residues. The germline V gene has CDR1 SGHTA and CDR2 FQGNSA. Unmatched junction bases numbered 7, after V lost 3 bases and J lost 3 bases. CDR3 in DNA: TGTGCCAGCAGCTTCTACGGGACAGGACACTACGAGCAGTACTTC. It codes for CASSFYGTGHYEQYF.

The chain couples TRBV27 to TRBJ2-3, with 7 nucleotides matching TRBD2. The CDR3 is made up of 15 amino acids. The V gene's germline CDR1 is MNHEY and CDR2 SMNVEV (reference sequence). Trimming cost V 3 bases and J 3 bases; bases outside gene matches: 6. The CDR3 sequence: CASSFSRTSTDTQYF. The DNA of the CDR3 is TGTGCCAGCAGTTTCTCGCGGACTAGTACAGATACGCAGTATTTT.

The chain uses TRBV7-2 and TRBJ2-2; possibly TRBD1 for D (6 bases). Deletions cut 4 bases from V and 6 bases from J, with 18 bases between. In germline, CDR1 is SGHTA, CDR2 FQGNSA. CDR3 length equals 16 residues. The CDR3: CASSYTGTLSSGELFF. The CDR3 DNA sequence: TGTGCCAGCAGCTATACGGGGACACTTAGCTCCGGGGAGCTGTTTTTT.

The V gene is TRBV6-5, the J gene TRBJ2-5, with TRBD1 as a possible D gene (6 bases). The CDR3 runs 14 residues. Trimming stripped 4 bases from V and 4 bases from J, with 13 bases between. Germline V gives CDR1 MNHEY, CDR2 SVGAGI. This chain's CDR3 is CASSSTWGRETQYF. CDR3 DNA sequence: TGTGCCAGCAGTTCTACCTGGGGGCGAGAGACCCAGTACTTC.

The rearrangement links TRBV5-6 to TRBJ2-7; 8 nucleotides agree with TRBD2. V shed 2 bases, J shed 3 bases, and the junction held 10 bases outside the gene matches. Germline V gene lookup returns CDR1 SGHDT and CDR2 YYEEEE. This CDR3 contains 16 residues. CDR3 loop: CASSLTLAGTNYEQYF. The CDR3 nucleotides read TGTGCCAGCAGCTTAACCCTAGCGGGCACCAACTACGAGCAGTACTTC. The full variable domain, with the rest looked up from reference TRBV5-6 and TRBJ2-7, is DAGVTQSPTHLIKTRGQQVTLRCSPKSGHDTVSWYQQALGQGPQFIFQYYEEEERQRGNFPDRFSGHQFPNYSSELNVNALLLGDSALYLCASSLTLAGTNYEQYFGPGTRLTVT.

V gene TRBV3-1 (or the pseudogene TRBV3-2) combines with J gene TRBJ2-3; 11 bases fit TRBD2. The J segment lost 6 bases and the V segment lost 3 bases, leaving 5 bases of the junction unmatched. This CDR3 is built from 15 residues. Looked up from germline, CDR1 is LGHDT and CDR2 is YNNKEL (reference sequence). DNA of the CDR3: TGTGCCAGCAGCCATAGCGGGAGGGCCGGGGATACGCAGTATTTT. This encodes CASSHSGRAGDTQYF.

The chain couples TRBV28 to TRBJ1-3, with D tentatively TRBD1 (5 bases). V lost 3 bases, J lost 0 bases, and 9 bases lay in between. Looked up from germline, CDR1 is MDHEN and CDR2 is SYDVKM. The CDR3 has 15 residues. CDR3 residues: CASSLGGSSGNTIYF. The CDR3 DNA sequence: TGTGCCAGCAGTTTGGGGGGAAGCTCTGGAAACACCATATATTTT.

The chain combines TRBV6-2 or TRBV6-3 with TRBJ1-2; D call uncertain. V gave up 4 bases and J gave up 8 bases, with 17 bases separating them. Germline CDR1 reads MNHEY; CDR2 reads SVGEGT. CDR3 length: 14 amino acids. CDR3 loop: CASSCSTPGSGYTF. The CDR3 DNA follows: TGTGCCAGCAGTTGCTCGACCCCGGGAAGCGGCTACACCTTC.

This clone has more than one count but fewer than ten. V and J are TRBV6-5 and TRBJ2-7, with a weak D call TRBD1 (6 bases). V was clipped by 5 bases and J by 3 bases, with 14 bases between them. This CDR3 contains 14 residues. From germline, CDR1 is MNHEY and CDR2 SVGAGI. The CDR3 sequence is CASSQTGFLYEQYF. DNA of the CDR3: TGTGCCAGCAGTCAAACAGGGTTCCTCTACGAGCAGTACTTC.

CDR3 protein: CASSFASGTRGTYNEQFF. CDR3 DNA: TGTGCCAGCAGTTTTGCCTCCGGGACTAGAGGTACCTACAATGAGCAGTTCTTC. The V gene is TRBV27, the J gene TRBJ2-1; 8 bases match TRBD2. The J segment lost 2 bases and the V segment lost 3 bases, leaving 12 bases of the junction unmatched. The CDR3 consists of 18 residues. Per germline, CDR1 MNHEY and CDR2 SMNVEV (reference sequence).

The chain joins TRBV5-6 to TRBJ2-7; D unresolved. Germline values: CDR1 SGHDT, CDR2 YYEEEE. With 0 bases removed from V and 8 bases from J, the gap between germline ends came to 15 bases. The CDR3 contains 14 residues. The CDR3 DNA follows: TGTGCCAGCAGCTTGGCACAGCTCCTGGGCAAGCAGTACTTC. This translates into CASSLAQLLGKQYF.

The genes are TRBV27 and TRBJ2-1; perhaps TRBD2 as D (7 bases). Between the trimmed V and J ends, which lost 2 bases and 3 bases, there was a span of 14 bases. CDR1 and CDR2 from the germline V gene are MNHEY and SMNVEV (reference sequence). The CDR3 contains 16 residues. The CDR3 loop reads CASSLMGASGYNEQFF. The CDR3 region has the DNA TGTGCCAGCAGTTTAATGGGGGCTAGCGGCTACAATGAGCAGTTCTTC.

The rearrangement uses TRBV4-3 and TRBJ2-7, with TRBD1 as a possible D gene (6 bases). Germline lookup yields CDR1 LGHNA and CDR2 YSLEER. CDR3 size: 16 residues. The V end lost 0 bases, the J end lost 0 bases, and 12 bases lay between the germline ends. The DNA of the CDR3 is TGCGCCAGCAGCCAAGAAGGGGACACACTCTCCTACGAGCAGTACTTC. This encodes CASSQEGDTLSYEQYF.

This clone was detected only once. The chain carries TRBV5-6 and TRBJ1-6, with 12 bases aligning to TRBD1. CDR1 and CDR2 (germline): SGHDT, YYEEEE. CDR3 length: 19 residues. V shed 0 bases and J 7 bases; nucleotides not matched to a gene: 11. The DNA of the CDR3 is TGTGCCAGCAGCTTGGTGGCCCTGGGACAGGGGGCTAGGAATTCACCCCTCCACTTT. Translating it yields CASSLVALGQGARNSPLHF.

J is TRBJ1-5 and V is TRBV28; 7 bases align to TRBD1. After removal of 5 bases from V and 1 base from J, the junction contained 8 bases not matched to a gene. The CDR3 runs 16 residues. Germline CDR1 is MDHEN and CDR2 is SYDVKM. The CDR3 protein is CASSILTGLSNQPQHF. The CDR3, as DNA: TGTGCCAGCAGTATTCTGACAGGGTTAAGCAATCAGCCCCAGCATTTT.

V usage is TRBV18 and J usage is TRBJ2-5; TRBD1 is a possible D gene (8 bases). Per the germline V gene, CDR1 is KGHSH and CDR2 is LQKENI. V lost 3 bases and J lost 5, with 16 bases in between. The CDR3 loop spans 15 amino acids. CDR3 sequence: CASSPQQGGTETQYF. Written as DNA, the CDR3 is TGTGCCAGCTCACCTCAACAGGGGGGGACGGAGACCCAGTACTTC.

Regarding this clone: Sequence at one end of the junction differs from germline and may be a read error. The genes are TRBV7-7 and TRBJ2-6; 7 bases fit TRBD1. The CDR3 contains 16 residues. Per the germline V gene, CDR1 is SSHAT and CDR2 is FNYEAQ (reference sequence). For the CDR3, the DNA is TGTGCTAGCAGCCCTGGGACAGCCTCTGGGGCCAACGTCCTGACTTTC. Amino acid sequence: CASSPGTASGANVLTF.

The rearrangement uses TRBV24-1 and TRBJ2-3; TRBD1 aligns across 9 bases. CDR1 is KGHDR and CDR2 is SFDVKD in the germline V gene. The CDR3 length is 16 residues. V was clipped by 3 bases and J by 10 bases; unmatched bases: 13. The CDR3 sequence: CATSDNRDRVVFAQYF. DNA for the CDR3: TGTGCCACCAGTGATAACCGGGACAGGGTAGTGTTTGCGCAGTATTTT.

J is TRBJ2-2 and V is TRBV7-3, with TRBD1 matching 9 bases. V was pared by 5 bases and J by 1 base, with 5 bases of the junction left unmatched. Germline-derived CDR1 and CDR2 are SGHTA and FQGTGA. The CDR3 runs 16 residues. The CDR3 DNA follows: TGTGCCAGCAGCGCACAGGGGGCAGGGAACACCGGGGAGCTGTTTTTT. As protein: CASSAQGAGNTGELFF.

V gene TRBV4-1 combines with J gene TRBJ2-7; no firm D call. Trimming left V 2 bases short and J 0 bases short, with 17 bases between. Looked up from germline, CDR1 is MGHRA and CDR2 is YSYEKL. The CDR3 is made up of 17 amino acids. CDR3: CASSQMVAATHSYEQYF. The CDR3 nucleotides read TGCGCCAGCAGCCAAATGGTTGCGGCTACTCACTCCTACGAGCAGTACTTC.